This TCR beta chain was captured by sequencing in a study of molecular identifiers for immune sequencing clone quantification. Overall study context: Naive CD8 RNA (roughly 20,000 or 100,000 cells) was divided into five aliquots, with four sequenced. Broader study findings: Beyond 20 RNA copies, clones held over 98% of effector molecules, compared with under 1% in naive cells.

TCRdb processed the PCR reads anew with MiXCR; each CDR3 protein has one entry. The table records approximately 500,000 distinct CDR3 sequences, less than 30% of them present only once. This clonotype has more than one count but fewer than ten. Its target is not known. Germline lookup yields CDR1 SGHNT and CDR2 YYREEE (reference sequence). V was pared by 1 base and J by 5 bases, with 9 bases between. The CDR3 runs 13 residues. The chain recombines TRBV5-4 with TRBJ1-1; no firm D call. The specimen sequenced was naive CD8+ T cells from blood, with Jurkat cell RNA spiked in. Subset denoted: FACS-sorted CD8+CD4-CCR7+CD45RA+ naive T cells. This TCR was sampled from a human donor in good health. Some libraries in this study had Jurkat cell RNA spiked in. DNA for the CDR3: TGTGCCAGCAGCTTGAATAGGGTGACTGAAGCTTTCTTT. Translation: CASSLNRVTEAFF.